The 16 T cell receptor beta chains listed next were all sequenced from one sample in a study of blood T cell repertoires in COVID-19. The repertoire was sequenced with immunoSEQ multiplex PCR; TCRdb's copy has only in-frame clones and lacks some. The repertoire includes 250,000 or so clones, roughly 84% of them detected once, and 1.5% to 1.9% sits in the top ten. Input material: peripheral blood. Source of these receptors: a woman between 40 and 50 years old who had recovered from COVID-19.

CDR3 coding DNA: TGTGCCAGCAGTGCCCAGGGGGCCGGGGGCACTGAAGCTTTCTTT. This sequence encodes CASSAQGAGGTEAFF. This chain connects TRBV2 to TRBJ1-1, with TRBD1 matching over 8 bases. J was trimmed by 4 bases and V by 4 bases; bases with no gene match: 8. Per the germline V gene, CDR1 is SNHLY and CDR2 is FYNNEI. The length of the CDR3 is 15 residues.

The CDR3 here is CASSPLTENTEAFF. The DNA for the CDR3 is TGTGCCAGCTCACCCCTCACAGAGAACACTGAAGCTTTCTTT. This sequence joins TRBV18 and TRBJ1-1, with no clear D. This CDR3 has 14 residues. Trimming left V 3 bases short and J 1 base short, with 9 bases between. The germline gives CDR1 KGHSH, CDR2 LQKENI.

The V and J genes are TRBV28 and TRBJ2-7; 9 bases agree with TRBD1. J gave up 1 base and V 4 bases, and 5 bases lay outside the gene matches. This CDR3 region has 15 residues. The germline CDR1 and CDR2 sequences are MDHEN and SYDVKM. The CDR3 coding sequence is TGTGCCAGCAGTTCCCCAGGACAGGGGTCCTACGAGCAGTACTTC. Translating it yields CASSSPGQGSYEQYF.

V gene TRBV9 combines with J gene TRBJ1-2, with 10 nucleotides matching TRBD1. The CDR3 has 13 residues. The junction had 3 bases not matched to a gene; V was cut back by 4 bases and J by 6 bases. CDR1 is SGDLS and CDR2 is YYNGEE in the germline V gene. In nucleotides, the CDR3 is TGTGCCAGCAGCCCAGGGACAGGGGATGGCTACACCTTC. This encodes CASSPGTGDGYTF. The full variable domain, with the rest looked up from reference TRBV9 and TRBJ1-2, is DSGVTQTPKHLITATGQRVTLRCSPRSGDLSVYWYQQSLDQGLQFLIQYYNGEERAKGNILERFSAQQFPDLHSELNLSSLELGDSALYFCASSPGTGDGYTFGSGTRLTVV.

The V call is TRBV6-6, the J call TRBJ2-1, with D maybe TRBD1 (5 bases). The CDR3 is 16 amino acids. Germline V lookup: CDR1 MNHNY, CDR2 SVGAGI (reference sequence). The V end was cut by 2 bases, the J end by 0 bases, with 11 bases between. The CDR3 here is CASSYRQPDSYNEQFF. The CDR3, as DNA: TGTGCCAGCAGTTACCGACAGCCAGACTCCTACAATGAGCAGTTCTTC.

The CDR3 region has the DNA TGTGCCAGCTCACGGGGAACGGGGAACTCCTACGAGCAGTACTTC. It translates to CASSRGTGNSYEQYF. V and J are TRBV18 and TRBJ2-7; maybe TRBD2 (5 bases). CDR1 is KGHSH, CDR2 LQKENI, per germline. CDR3 size: 15 residues. V dropped 4 bases and J dropped 0 bases, with 13 bases sitting between them.

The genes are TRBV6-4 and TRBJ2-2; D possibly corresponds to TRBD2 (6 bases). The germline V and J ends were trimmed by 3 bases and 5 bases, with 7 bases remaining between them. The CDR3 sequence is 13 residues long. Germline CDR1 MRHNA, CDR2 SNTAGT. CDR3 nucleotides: TGTGCCAGCAGTGATGGAGGGACCGGGGAGCTGTTTTTT. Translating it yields CASSDGGTGELFF.

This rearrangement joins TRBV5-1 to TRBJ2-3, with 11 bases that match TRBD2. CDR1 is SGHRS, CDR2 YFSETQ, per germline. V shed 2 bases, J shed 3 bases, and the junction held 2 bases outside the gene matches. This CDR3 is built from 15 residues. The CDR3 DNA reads TGCGCCAGCAGCTTTAGCGGGGGGGCAACAGATACGCAGTATTTT. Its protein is CASSFSGGATDTQYF.

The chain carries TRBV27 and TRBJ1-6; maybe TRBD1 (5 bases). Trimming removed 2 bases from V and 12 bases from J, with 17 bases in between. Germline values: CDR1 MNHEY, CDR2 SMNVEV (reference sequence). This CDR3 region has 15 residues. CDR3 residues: CASSLKGTPGGPLHF. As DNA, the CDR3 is TGTGCCAGCAGTTTAAAGGGGACCCCCGGGGGACCCCTCCACTTT.

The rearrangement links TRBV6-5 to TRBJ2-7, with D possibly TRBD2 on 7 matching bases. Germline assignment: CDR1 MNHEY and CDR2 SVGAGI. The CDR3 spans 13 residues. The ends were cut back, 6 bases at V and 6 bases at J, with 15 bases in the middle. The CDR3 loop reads CASRPDGGLEQYF. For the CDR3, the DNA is TGTGCCAGCAGACCCGACGGGGGGCTCGAGCAGTACTTC.

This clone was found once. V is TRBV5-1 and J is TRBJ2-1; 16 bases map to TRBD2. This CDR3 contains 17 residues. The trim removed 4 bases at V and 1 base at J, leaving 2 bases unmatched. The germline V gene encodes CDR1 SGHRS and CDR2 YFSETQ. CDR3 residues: CASSPGLAGGSYNEQFF. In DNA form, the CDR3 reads TGCGCCAGCAGCCCGGGACTAGCGGGGGGGTCCTACAATGAGCAGTTCTTC. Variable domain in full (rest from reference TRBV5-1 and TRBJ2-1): KAGVTQTPRYLIKTRGQQVTLSCSPISGHRSVSWYQQTPGQGLQFLFEYFSETQRNKGNFPGRFSGRQFSNSRSEMNVSTLELGDSALYLCASSPGLAGGSYNEQFFGPGTRLTVL.

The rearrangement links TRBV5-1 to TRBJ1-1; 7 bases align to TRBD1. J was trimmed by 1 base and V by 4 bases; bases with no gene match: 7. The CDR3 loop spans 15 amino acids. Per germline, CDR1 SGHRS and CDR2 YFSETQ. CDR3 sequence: CASSPGTASNTEAFF. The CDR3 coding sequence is TGCGCCAGCAGCCCCGGGACAGCCTCGAACACTGAAGCTTTCTTT.

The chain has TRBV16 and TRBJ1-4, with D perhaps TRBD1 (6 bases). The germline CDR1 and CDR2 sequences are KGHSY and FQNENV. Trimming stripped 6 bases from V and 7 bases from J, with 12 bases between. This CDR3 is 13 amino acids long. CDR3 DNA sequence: TGTGCCAGCAGTCGGGACATCAGTGAAAAACTGTTTTTT. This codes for CASSRDISEKLFF.

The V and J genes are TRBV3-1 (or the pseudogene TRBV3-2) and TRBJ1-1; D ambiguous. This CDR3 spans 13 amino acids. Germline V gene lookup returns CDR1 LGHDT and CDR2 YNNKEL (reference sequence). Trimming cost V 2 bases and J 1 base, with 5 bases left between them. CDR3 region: CASSQTENTEAFF. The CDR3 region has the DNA TGTGCCAGCAGCCAAACAGAGAACACTGAAGCTTTCTTT.

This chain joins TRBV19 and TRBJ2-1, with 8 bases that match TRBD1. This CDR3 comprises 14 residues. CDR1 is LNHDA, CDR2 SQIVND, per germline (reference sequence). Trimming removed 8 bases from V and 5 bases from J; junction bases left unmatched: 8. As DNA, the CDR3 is TGTGCCAGTCATACAGGGGGAGCCCACAATGAGCAGTTCTTC. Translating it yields CASHTGGAHNEQFF.

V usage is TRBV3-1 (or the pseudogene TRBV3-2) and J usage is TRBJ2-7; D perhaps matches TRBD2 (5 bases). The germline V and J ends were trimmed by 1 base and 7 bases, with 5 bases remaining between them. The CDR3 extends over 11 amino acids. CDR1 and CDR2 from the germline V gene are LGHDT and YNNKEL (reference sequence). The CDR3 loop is CASSQGGEQYF. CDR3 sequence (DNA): TGTGCCAGCAGCCAAGGCGGGGAGCAGTACTTC.